This T cell receptor (beta chain) was captured in a study of T cell repertoires in cytomegalovirus infection. Background on the study: Public TCR beta signatures marked donors with CMV infection and the matching HLA.

The germline V gene has CDR1 DFQATT and CDR2 SNEGSKA (reference sequence). The CDR3 is 11 amino acids. V dropped 7 bases and J dropped 4; count of bases not matched to a gene: 3. TCRdb passed the reads through MiXCR, listing each CDR3 protein once. The table records 150,000 to 200,000 distinct CDR3 sequences, around 20% of them present only once. Notes on the study in general: The ex vivo response showed dominance by HLA-C-restricted CMV-specific TCR beta clonotypes. Cumulated frequencies of public TCR beta families served to identify carriers of CMV plus the relevant HLA.

In regard to this clonotype: Its antigen is currently unknown.

The sequence derives from a human donor in good health (CMV status not recorded). Some clones in this sample may be carry-over from other donors' samples. Sequencing input: PBMCs. The V gene is TRBV20-1, the J gene TRBJ1-1; 7 bases line up with TRBD1. The CDR3 DNA reads as TGCAGTGTAAACAGGGGCACTGAAGCTTTCTTT. The encoded protein is CSVNRGTEAFF.